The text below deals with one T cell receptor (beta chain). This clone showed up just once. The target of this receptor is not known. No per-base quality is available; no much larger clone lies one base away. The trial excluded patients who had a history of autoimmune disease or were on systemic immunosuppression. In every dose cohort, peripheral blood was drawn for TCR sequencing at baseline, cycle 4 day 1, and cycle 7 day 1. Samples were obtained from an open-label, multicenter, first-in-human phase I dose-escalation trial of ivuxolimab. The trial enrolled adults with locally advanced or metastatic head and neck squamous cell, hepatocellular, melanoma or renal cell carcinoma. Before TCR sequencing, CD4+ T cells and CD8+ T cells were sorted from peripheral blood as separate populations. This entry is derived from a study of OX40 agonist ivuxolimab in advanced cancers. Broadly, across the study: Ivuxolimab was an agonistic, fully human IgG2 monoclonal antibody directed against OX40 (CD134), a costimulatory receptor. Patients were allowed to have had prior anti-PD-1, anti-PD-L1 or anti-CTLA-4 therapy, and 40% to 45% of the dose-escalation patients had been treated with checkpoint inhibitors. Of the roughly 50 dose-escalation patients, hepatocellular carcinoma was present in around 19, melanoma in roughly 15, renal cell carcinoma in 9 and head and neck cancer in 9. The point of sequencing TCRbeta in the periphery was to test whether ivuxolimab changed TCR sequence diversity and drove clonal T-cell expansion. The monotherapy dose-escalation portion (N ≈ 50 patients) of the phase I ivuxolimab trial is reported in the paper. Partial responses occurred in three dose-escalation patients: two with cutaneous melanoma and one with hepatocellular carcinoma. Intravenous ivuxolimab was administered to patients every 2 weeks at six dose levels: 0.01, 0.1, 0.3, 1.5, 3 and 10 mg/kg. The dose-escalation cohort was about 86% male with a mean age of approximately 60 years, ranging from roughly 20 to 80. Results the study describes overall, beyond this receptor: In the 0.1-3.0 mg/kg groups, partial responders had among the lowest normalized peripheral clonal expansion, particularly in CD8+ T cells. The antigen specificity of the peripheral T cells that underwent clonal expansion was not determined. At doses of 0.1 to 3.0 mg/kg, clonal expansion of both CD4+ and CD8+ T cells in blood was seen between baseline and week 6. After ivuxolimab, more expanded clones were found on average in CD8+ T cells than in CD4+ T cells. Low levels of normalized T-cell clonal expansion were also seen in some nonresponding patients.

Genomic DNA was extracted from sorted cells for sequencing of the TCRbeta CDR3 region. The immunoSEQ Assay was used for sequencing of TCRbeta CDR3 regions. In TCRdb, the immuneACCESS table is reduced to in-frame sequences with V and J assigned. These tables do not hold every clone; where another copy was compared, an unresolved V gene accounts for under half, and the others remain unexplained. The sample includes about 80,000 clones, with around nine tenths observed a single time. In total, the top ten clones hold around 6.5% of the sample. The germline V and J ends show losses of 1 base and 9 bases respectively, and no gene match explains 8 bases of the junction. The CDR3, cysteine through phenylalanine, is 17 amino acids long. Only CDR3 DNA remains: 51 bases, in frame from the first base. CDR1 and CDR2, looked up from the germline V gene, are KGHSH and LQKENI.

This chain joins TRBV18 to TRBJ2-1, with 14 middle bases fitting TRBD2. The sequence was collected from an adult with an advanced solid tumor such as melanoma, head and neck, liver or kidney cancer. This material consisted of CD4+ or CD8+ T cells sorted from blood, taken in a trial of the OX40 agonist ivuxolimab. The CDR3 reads CASSPLISGTSGGEQFF. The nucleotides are TGTGCCAGCTCACCACTGATTTCCGGGACTAGCGGGGGTGAGCAGTTCTTC.